Presented here are 22 T cell receptor beta chains from one specimen sequenced in a study of cytomegalovirus exposure and HLA in healthy donors. The table came from immunoSEQ multiplex PCR; TCRdb's copy has only in-frame clones and leaves some out. The data hold some 320,000 clones, with about 90% observed a single time. The sample taken for sequencing was PBMCs. The receptors come from a woman aged 30 to 39 in good health and CMV-seropositive.

J is TRBJ2-3 and V is TRBV4-2, with D uncertain. This CDR3 has 14 amino acids. From germline, CDR1 is LGHNA and CDR2 YNFKEQ. Trimming took off 1 base at V and 0 bases at J, with 5 bases between the two ends. The CDR3: CASSQATSTDTQYF. In DNA form, the CDR3 reads TGTGCCAGCAGCCAAGCAACTAGCACAGATACGCAGTATTTT.

The genes are TRBV27 and TRBJ1-3, with 8 bases aligning to TRBD1. Germline CDR1 and CDR2: MNHEY and SMNVEV (reference sequence). CDR3 length: 16 residues. V lost 3 bases and J lost 1; bases outside the gene matches: 5. CDR3 sequence (DNA): TGTGCCAGCAGTTTCGGACAGGGACTATCTGGAAACACCATATATTTT. It yields the protein CASSFGQGLSGNTIYF.

In DNA, the CDR3 is TGCGCCAGCAGCAACCTTGGGGATGGCTACACCTTC. Protein product: CASSNLGDGYTF. The chain links TRBV4-3 to TRBJ1-2; D unclear. CDR1 is LGHNA, CDR2 YSLEER, per germline. This CDR3 has 12 amino acids. V was cut by 5 bases and J by 6 bases, with 10 bases left in between.

The V gene is TRBV28, the J gene TRBJ2-5, with 11 bases aligning to TRBD2. V was clipped by 2 bases and J by 2 bases; unmatched bases: 4. The CDR3 consists of 16 residues. Germline values: CDR1 MDHEN, CDR2 SYDVKM. This CDR3 reads CASSLTGLAVQETQYF. The CDR3 DNA follows: TGTGCCAGCAGTTTAACGGGACTAGCGGTACAAGAGACCCAGTACTTC.

The CDR3 sequence is CASSTMGRSLSYEQYF. The CDR3 DNA follows: TGTGCCAGTAGCACGATGGGCCGCTCGCTCTCCTACGAGCAGTACTTC. V and J are TRBV19 and TRBJ2-7; D gene unclear. Trimming stripped 6 bases from V and 0 bases from J, with 18 bases between. This CDR3 has 16 amino acids. Germline CDR1 is LNHDA and CDR2 is SQIVND (reference sequence).

V usage is TRBV9 and J usage is TRBJ2-3, with a weak D call TRBD1 (6 bases). The CDR3 has 15 amino acids. V dropped 8 bases and J dropped 4 bases, with 20 bases sitting between them. CDR1 is SGDLS, CDR2 YYNGEE, per germline. CDR3 loop: CASSRRDMKADTQYF. In nucleotides, the CDR3 is TGTGCCAGTTCCCGCCGGGACATGAAGGCAGATACGCAGTATTTT.

The V call is TRBV6-1, the J call TRBJ2-2; D is perhaps TRBD1 (5 bases). Germline loops: CDR1 MNHNS, CDR2 SASEGT. The ends were cut back, 4 bases at V and 0 bases at J, with 9 bases in the middle. The CDR3 contains 15 residues. In DNA form, the CDR3 reads TGTGCCAGCAGTGCTCAGGGCTCGAACACCGGGGAGCTGTTTTTT. Encoded protein: CASSAQGSNTGELFF.

This rearrangement joins TRBV13 to TRBJ2-3; D is undetermined. Trimming stripped 3 bases from V and 6 bases from J, with 13 bases between. The CDR3 loop spans 14 amino acids. Germline-derived CDR1 and CDR2 are PRHDT and FYEKMQ (reference sequence). CDR3 in amino acids: CASSFSGRTDTQYF. As DNA, the CDR3 is TGTGCCAGCAGCTTCTCCGGGCGGACGGATACGCAGTATTTT.

This clone was observed a handful of times. The chain uses TRBV4-3 and TRBJ2-3, with TRBD1 matching over 7 bases. The CDR3 is 15 residues long. CDR1 and CDR2 (germline): LGHNA, YSLEER. V lost 1 base, J lost 4 bases, and 5 bases stayed unmatched. This CDR3 is CASSQGQGKADTQYF. CDR3 nucleotides: TGCGCCAGCAGCCAAGGACAGGGAAAGGCAGATACGCAGTATTTT.

The chain has TRBV9 and TRBJ1-5; D is uncertain. Germline V lookup: CDR1 SGDLS, CDR2 YYNGEE. V lost 3 bases to trimming and J lost 4 bases, with 11 bases between them. This CDR3 region has 14 residues. DNA for the CDR3: TGTGCCAGCAGCGGCCCTGGATGGAATCAGCCCCAGCATTTT. It encodes CASSGPGWNQPQHF.

The count of this clone is one. The chain has TRBV5-6 and TRBJ2-1; D is possibly TRBD1 (6 bases). The CDR3 is 14 amino acids. Trimming removed 0 bases at V and 9 bases at J, with 13 bases between. Germline CDR1 and CDR2: SGHDT and YYEEEE. This chain's CDR3 is CASSLAPGASEQFF. As DNA, the CDR3 is TGTGCCAGCAGCTTGGCCCCAGGGGCGAGTGAGCAGTTCTTC.

The chain combines TRBV5-1 with TRBJ1-4, with 8 bases lining up with TRBD1. Germline-derived CDR1 and CDR2 are SGHRS and YFSETQ. The V and J ends lost 4 bases and 4 bases, in that order; junction bases with no gene match: 3. The CDR3 is 14 residues long. CDR3 in DNA: TGCGCCAGCAGCCAGACAGGGGTTAATGAAAAACTGTTTTTT. It translates to CASSQTGVNEKLFF.

This rearrangement joins TRBV19 to TRBJ1-6; 8 nucleotides line up with TRBD1. V lost 7 bases and J lost 8; bases outside the gene matches: 7. Germline loops: CDR1 LNHDA, CDR2 SQIVND (reference sequence). The CDR3 spans 14 residues. CDR3 loop: CASTPGQGYSPLHF. CDR3 nucleotides: TGTGCCAGTACCCCTGGACAGGGATATTCACCCCTCCACTTT.

The chain uses TRBV6-1 and TRBJ1-5; D uncertain. CDR1 is MNHNS and CDR2 is SASEGT in the germline V gene. Between the trimmed V and J ends, which lost 2 bases and 7 bases, there was a span of 12 bases. The CDR3 spans 14 residues. The CDR3 spells CASSEIRFGQPQHF. The CDR3 DNA reads TGTGCCAGCAGTGAAATAAGGTTTGGGCAGCCCCAGCATTTT.

The chain uses TRBV29-1 and TRBJ2-2, with D perhaps TRBD1 (5 bases). The CDR3 contains 13 residues. Germline assignment: CDR1 SQVTM and CDR2 ANQGSEA. Trimming left V 3 bases short and J 4 bases short, with 9 bases between. DNA for the CDR3: TGCAGCGTTGACAGGGCGAGCACCGGGGAGCTGTTTTTT. Translation gives CSVDRASTGELFF.

This chain connects TRBV29-1 to TRBJ2-7; 9 bases match TRBD1. With V trimmed by 4 bases and J by 5 bases, 12 bases remained unmatched. The V gene's germline CDR1 is SQVTM and CDR2 ANQGSEA. The length of the CDR3 is 15 residues. CDR3 in DNA: TGCAGCGTTGTCCCCGTCGGGGACAGGGTAAACGAGCAGTACTTC. The encoded protein is CSVVPVGDRVNEQYF.

This clone appeared a few times. The V and J genes are TRBV2 and TRBJ1-5, with 9 bases matching TRBD1. The CDR3 sequence is 15 residues long. Germline loops: CDR1 SNHLY, CDR2 FYNNEI. V lost 6 bases and J lost 3; bases outside the gene matches: 6. The CDR3 region has the DNA TGTGCCAGCAGCCAAACAGGGGGCCCCAATCAGCCCCAGCATTTT. Translation: CASSQTGGPNQPQHF. Based on the CDR3 plus reference TRBV2 and TRBJ1-5, the full variable domain is EPEVTQTPSHQVTQMGQEVILRCVPISNHLYFYWYRQILGQKVEFLVSFYNNEISEKSEIFDDQFSVERPDGSNFTLKIRSTKLEDSAMYFCASSQTGGPNQPQHFGDGTRLSIL.

The chain carries TRBV19 and TRBJ1-1; the D is unclear. V gave up 3 bases and J gave up 1 base, with 12 bases separating them. Germline loops: CDR1 LNHDA, CDR2 SQIVND (reference sequence). The CDR3 runs 15 residues. CDR3 nucleotides: TGTGCCAGTAGTATGCAGGCCCGACAGAACACTGAAGCTTTCTTT. This sequence encodes CASSMQARQNTEAFF.

V gene TRBV19 combines with J gene TRBJ2-1; 8 bases fit TRBD2. Germline CDR1 is LNHDA and CDR2 is SQIVND (reference sequence). This CDR3 has 16 amino acids. V shed 3 bases, J shed 8 bases, and the junction held 12 bases outside the gene matches. The CDR3 protein is CASSMAGGSLVDEQFF. CDR3 in DNA: TGTGCCAGTAGTATGGCGGGGGGAAGTTTGGTCGATGAGCAGTTCTTC.

The rearrangement links TRBV5-4 to TRBJ2-1; D gene unclear. Germline loops: CDR1 SGHNT, CDR2 YYREEE (reference sequence). This CDR3 is 13 amino acids long. Trimming took 3 bases from V and 0 from J, leaving 4 bases between them. The CDR3 nucleotides read TGTGCCAGCAGCTCTAGCTCCTACAATGAGCAGTTCTTC. Translating gives CASSSSSYNEQFF.

The sample holds one count of this clone. The J gene is TRBJ1-5, the V gene TRBV11-2; the D gene is possibly TRBD1 (5 bases). Germline V gene sequence: CDR1 SGHAT, CDR2 FQNNGV. The germline V and J ends were trimmed by 4 bases and 2 bases, with 12 bases remaining between them. The CDR3 runs to 15 residues. DNA for the CDR3: TGTGCCAGCAGCTGGGGGTCAGGAGGCAATCAGCCCCAGCATTTT. Translation: CASSWGSGGNQPQHF.

This sequence joins TRBV27 and TRBJ2-1, with 11 positions matching TRBD2. Germline loops: CDR1 MNHEY, CDR2 SMNVEV (reference sequence). The CDR3 is 15 amino acids. The trim removed 7 bases at V and 4 bases at J, leaving 6 bases unmatched. CDR3 sequence: CASTILAGGYNEQFF. CDR3 sequence (DNA): TGTGCCAGCACCATCTTAGCGGGAGGGTACAATGAGCAGTTCTTC.